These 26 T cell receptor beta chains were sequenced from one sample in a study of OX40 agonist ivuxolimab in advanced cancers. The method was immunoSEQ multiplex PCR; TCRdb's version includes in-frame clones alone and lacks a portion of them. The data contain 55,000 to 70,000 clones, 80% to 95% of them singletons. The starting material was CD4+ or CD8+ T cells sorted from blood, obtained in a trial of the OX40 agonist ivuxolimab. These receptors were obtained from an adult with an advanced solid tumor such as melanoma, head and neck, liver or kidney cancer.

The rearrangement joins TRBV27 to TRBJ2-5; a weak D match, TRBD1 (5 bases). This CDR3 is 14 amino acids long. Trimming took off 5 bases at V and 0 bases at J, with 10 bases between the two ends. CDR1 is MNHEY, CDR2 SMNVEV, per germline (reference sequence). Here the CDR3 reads CASSPRQHQETQYF. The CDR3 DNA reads TGTGCCAGCAGTCCGCGACAGCACCAAGAGACCCAGTACTTC.

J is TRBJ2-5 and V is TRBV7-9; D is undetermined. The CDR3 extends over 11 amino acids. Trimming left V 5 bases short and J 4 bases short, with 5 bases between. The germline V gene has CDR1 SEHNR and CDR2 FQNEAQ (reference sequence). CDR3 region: CASSPSETQYF. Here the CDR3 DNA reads TGTGCCAGCAGCCCATCAGAGACCCAGTACTTC.

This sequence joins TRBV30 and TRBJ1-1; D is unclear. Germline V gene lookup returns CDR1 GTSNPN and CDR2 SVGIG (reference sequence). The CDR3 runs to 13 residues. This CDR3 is CALERVASTEAFF. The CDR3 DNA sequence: TGTGCTTTGGAACGGGTTGCCTCCACTGAAGCTTTCTTT.

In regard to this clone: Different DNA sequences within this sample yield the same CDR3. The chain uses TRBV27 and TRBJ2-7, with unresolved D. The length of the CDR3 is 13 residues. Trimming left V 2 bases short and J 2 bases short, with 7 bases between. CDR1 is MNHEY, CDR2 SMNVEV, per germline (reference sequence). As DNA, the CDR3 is TGTGCCAGCAGTTTAGGACGGACCTACGAGCAGTACTTC. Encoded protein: CASSLGRTYEQYF.

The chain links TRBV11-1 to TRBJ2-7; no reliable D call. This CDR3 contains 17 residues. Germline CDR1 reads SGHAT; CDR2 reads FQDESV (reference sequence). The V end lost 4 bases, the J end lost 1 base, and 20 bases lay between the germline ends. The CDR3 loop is CASSSAPVGISSYEQYF. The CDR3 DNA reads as TGTGCCAGCAGCTCCGCTCCAGTAGGAATATCTTCCTACGAGCAGTACTTC.

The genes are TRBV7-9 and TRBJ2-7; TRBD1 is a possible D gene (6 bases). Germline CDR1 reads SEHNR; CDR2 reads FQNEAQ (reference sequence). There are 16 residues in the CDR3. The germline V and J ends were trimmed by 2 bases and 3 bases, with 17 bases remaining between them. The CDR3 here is CASSLKQGVGDYEQYF. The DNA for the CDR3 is TGTGCCAGCAGCTTAAAACAGGGTGTGGGGGACTACGAGCAGTACTTC.

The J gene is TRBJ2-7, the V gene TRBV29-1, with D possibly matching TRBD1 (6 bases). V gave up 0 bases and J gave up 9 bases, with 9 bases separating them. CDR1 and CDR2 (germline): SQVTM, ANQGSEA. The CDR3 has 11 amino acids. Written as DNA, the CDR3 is TGCAGCGTTGAAGATGAGACAGGGCAGTACTTC. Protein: CSVEDETGQYF.

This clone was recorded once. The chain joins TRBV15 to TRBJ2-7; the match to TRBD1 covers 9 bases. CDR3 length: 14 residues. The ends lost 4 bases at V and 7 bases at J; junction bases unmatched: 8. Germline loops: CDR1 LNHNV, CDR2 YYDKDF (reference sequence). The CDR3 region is CATSKGQGLEEQYF. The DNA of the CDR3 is TGTGCCACCAGCAAGGGACAGGGTCTCGAGGAGCAGTACTTC.

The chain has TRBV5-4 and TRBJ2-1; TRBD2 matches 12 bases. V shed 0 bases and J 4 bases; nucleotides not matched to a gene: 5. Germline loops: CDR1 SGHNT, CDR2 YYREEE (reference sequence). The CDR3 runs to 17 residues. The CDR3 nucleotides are TGTGCCAGCAGCTTGGGACTAGCGGGGGTAACGTACAATGAGCAGTTCTTC. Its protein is CASSLGLAGVTYNEQFF.

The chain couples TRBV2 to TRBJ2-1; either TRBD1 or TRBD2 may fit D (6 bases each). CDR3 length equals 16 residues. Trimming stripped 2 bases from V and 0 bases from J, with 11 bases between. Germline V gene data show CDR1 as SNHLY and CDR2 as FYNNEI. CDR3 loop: CASSERGALSYNEQFF. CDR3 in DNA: TGTGCCAGCAGTGAAAGGGGGGCCCTCTCCTACAATGAGCAGTTCTTC.

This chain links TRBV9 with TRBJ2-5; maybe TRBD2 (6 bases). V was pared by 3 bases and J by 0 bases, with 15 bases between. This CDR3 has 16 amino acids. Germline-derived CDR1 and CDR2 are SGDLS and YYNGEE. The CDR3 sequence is CASSAPTGGDQETQYF. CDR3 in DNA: TGTGCCAGCAGCGCCCCCACCGGCGGGGACCAAGAGACCCAGTACTTC.

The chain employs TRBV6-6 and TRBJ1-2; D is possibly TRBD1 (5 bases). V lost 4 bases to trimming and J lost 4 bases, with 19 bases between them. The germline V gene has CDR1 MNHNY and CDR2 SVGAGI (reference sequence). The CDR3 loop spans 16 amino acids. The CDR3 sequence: CASSFPRELEFYGYTF. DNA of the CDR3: TGTGCCAGCAGTTTTCCCAGGGAGTTAGAATTCTATGGCTACACCTTC.

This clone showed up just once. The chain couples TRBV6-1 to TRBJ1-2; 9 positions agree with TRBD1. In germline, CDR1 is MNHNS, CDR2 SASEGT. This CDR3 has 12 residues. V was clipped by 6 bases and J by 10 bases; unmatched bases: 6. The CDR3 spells CASRTDRGDYTF. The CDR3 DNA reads TGTGCCAGCAGGACGGACAGGGGAGACTACACCTTC.

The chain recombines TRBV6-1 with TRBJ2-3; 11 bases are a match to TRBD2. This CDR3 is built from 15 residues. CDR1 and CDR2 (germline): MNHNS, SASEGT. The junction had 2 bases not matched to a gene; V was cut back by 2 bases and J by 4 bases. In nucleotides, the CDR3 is TGTGCCAGCAGTGAATTTAGCGGGGGGGCAGATACGCAGTATTTT. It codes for CASSEFSGGADTQYF.

In DNA form, the CDR3 reads TGTGCCAGCTTGGGGGGCTGGGGAGCTTTCTTT. Amino acid sequence: CASLGGWGAFF. The chain carries TRBV27 and TRBJ1-1, with D possibly TRBD1 on 6 matching bases. The CDR3 is 11 residues long. Trimming removed 8 bases at V and 10 bases at J, with 14 bases between. Germline V gene sequence: CDR1 MNHEY, CDR2 SMNVEV (reference sequence).

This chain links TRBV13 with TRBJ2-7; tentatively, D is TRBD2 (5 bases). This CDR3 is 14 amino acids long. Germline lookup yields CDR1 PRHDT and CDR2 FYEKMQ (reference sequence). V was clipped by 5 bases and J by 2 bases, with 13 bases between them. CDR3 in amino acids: CASSPPREAYEQYF. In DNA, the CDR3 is TGTGCCAGCAGCCCCCCCCGGGAAGCCTACGAGCAGTACTTC.

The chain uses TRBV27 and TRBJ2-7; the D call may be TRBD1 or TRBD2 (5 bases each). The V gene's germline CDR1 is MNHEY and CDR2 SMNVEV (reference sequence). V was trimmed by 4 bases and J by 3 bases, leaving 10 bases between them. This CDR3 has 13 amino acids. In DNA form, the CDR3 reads TGTGCCAGCAGTTCGGGGACCTTCTACGAGCAGTACTTC. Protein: CASSSGTFYEQYF.

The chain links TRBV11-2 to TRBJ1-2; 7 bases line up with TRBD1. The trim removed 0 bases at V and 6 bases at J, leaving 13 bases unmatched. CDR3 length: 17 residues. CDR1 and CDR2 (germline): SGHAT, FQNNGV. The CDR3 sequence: CASSLDNLMGQRNGYTF. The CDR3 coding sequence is TGTGCCAGCAGCTTAGATAATTTAATGGGACAGAGGAATGGCTACACCTTC.

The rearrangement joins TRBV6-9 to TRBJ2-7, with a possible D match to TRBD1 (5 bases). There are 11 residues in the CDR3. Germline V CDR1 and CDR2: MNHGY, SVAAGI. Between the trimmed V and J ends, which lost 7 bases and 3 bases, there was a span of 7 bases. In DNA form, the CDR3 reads TGTGCCAGCACCCAGGGCTACGAGCAGTACTTC. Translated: CASTQGYEQYF.

CDR3 nucleotide sequence: TGTGCCAGCGGGTCAGGGTCGGTCAATGAGCAGTTCTTC. It specifies CASGSGSVNEQFF. The rearrangement links TRBV9 to TRBJ2-1; D may be TRBD1 (5 bases). This CDR3 comprises 13 residues. Looked up from germline, CDR1 is SGDLS and CDR2 is YYNGEE. The V and J ends lost 7 bases and 6 bases respectively, with 14 bases between them.

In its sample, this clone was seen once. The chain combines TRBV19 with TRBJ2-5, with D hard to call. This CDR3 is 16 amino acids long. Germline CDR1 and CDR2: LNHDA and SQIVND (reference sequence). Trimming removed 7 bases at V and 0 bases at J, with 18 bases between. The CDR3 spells CASTPTHARYQETQYF. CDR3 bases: TGTGCCAGTACTCCAACCCACGCCCGGTACCAAGAGACCCAGTACTTC.

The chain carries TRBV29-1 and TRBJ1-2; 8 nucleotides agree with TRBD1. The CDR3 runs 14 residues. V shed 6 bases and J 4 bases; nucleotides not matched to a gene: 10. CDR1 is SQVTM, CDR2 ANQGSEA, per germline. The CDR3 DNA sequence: TGCAGCGTCGTGTCACAGGGGGAAGGCTATGGCTACACCTTC. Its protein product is CSVVSQGEGYGYTF.

CDR3 sequence reads: CASSQDEISGGYHPYEQYF. CDR3 sequence (DNA): TGCGCCAGCAGCCAAGATGAGATCTCGGGAGGCTACCACCCTTACGAGCAGTACTTC. The chain joins TRBV4-1 to TRBJ2-7; 7 bases align to TRBD2. The ends lost 0 bases at V and 4 bases at J; junction bases unmatched: 18. The CDR3 covers 19 residues. Germline CDR1 MGHRA, CDR2 YSYEKL.

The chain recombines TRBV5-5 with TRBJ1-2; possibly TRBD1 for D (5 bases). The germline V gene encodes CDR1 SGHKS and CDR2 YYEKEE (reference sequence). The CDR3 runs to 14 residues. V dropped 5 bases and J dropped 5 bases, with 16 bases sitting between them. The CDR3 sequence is CASREWGSGYGYTF. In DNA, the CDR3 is TGTGCCAGCAGAGAGTGGGGGTCTGGGTATGGCTACACCTTC.

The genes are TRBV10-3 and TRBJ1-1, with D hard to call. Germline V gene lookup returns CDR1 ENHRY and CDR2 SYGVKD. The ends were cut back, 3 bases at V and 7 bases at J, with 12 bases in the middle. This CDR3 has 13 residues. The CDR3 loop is CAISDSGVDEAFF. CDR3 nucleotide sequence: TGTGCCATCAGTGATAGCGGGGTGGATGAAGCTTTCTTT.

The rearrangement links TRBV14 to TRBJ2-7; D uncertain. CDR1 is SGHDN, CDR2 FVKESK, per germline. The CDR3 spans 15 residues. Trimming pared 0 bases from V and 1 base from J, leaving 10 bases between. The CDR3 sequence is CASSQDWLHSYEQYF. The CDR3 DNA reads TGTGCCAGCAGCCAAGACTGGCTACATTCCTACGAGCAGTACTTC.